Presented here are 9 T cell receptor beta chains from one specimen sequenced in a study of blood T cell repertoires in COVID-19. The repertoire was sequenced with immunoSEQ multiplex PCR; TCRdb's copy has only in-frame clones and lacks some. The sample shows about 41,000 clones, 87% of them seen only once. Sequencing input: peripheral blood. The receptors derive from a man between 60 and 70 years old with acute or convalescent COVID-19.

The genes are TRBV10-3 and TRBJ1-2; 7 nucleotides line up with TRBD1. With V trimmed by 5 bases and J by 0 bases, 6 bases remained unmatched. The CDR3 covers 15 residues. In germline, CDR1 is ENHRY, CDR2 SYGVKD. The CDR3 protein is CAISRDSKANYGYTF. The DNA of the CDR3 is TGTGCCATCAGTCGGGACAGCAAAGCTAACTATGGCTACACCTTC.

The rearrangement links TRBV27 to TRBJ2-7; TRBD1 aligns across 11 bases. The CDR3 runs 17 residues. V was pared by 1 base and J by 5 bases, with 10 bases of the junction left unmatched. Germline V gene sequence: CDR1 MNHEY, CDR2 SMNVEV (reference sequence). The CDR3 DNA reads TGTGCCAGCAGTTTATTTCCCGGACAGGGGGCGTTCAACGAGCAGTACTTC. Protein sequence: CASSLFPGQGAFNEQYF.

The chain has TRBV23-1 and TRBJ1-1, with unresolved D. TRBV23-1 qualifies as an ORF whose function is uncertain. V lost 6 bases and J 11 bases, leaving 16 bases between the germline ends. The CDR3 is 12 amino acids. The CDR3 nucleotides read TGCGCCAGCAGCCAGGATACCCCTCTCGCTTTCTTT. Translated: CASSQDTPLAFF.

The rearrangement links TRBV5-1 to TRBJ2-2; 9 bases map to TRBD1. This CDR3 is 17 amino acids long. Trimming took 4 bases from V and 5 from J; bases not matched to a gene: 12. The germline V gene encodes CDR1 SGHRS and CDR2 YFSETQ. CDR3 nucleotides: TGCGCCAGCAGCGCCCTCACCGGGACAGGGAAGACCGGGGAGCTGTTTTTT. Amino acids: CASSALTGTGKTGELFF.

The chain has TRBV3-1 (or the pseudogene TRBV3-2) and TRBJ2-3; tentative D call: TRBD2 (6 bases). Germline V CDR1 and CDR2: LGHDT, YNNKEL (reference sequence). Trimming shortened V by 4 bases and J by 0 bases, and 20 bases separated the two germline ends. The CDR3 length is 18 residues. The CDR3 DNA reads TGTGCCAGCAGCCCCTCGGGGCGGTGGCGGGGAAGCACAGATACGCAGTATTTT. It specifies CASSPSGRWRGSTDTQYF.

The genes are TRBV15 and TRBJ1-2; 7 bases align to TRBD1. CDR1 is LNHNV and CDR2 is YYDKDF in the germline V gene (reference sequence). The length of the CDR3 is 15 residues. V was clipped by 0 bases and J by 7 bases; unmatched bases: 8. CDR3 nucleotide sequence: TGTGCCACCAGCAGAGATACAGGGGATCGGCGTGGCTACACCTTC. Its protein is CATSRDTGDRRGYTF.

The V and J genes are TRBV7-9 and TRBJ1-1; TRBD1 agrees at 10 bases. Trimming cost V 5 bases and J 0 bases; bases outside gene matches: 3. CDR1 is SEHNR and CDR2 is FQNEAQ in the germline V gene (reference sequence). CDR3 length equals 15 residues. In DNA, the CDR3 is TGTGCCAGCAGCGCCGGGACAGGGGTGAACACTGAAGCTTTCTTT. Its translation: CASSAGTGVNTEAFF.

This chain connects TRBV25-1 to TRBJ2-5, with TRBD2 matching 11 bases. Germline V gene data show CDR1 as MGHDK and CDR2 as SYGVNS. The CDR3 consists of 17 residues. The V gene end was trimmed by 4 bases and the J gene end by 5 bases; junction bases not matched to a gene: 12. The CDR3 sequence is CASSAASGGPRVETQYF. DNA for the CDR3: TGTGCCAGCAGTGCGGCTAGCGGGGGGCCGCGGGTTGAGACCCAGTACTTC.

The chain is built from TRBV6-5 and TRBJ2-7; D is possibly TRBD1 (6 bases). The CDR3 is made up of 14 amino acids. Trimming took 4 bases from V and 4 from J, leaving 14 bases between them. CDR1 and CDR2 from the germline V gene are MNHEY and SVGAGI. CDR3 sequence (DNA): TGTGCCAGCAGTTCCCCAGGGGCTGGGTACGAGCAGTACTTC. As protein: CASSSPGAGYEQYF.